Each of the 16 T cell receptor beta chains below was sequenced from the same sample in a study of beta chain features in type 1 diabetes. Reverse transcribing all isolated RNA meant expressed TCRB transcripts were sequenced. Repertoires were generated with immunoSEQ multiplex PCR, while TCRdb's copy carries only in-frame clones and drops some. The sample includes 130,000 to 150,000 clones, roughly 53% of them seen just once. Sequencing was done on a sample of Tregs from blood. All receptors come from a man between 18 and 29 years old in good health.

This clone was found once. The genes are TRBV5-4 and TRBJ2-1; TRBD2 aligns across 7 bases. V shed 6 bases, J shed 4 bases, and the junction held 10 bases outside the gene matches. This CDR3 region has 15 residues. Germline lookup yields CDR1 SGHNT and CDR2 YYREEE (reference sequence). CDR3 sequence: CASKRGGTGYNEQFF. CDR3 nucleotide sequence: TGTGCCAGCAAGCGGGGCGGGACCGGATACAATGAGCAGTTCTTC.

A few counts support this clone. J is TRBJ1-5 and V is TRBV23-1; D gene ambiguous. TRBV23-1 is an ORF, and what it does is uncertain. Trimming took 4 bases from V and 3 from J, leaving 16 bases between them. This CDR3 region has 16 residues. In DNA, the CDR3 is TGCGCCAGCAGTCGGGCACCCGCGGGATACAATCAGCCCCAGCATTTT. Translating it yields CASSRAPAGYNQPQHF.

The chain joins TRBV18 to TRBJ2-7, with 10 bases lining up with TRBD2. V shed 5 bases and J 4 bases; nucleotides not matched to a gene: 8. The CDR3 sequence is 15 residues long. Germline V lookup: CDR1 KGHSH, CDR2 LQKENI. CDR3: CASSTGLAEGYEQYF. CDR3 sequence (DNA): TGTGCCAGCTCAACAGGACTAGCGGAGGGTTACGAGCAGTACTTC.

V gene TRBV5-8 combines with J gene TRBJ2-1, with D possibly matching TRBD2 (6 bases). This CDR3 spans 13 amino acids. Germline V CDR1 and CDR2: SGHTS, YDEGEE. The CDR3 DNA follows: TGTGCGGGGTTGCGGGAACTCAACCTCCCGCAGTTCTTC. Translated: CAGLRELNLPQFF.

The chain joins TRBV7-2 to TRBJ2-1, with 8 bases identical to TRBD2. CDR1 SGHTA and CDR2 FQGNSA come from the germline V gene. The ends lost 5 bases at V and 10 bases at J; junction bases unmatched: 10. This CDR3 is built from 14 residues. The CDR3 DNA follows: TGTGCCAGCAGCGACCTAAGGCGGGAGGAGGAGCAGTTCTTC. Its translation: CASSDLRREEEQFF.

The table lists this clone with a few counts. The rearrangement uses TRBV15 and TRBJ2-1; 7 nucleotides line up with TRBD1. This CDR3 has 17 residues. The trim removed 3 bases at V and 2 bases at J, leaving 10 bases unmatched. Germline V gene lookup returns CDR1 LNHNV and CDR2 YYDKDF (reference sequence). The chain's CDR3 is CATSSFETGSTYNEQFF. CDR3 coding DNA: TGTGCCACCAGCAGTTTCGAGACAGGGTCTACCTACAATGAGCAGTTCTTC.

The chain joins TRBV20-1 to TRBJ2-3, with D unresolved. From germline, CDR1 is DFQATT and CDR2 SNEGSKA (reference sequence). The CDR3 totals 10 residues. With 6 bases removed from V and 3 bases from J, the gap between germline ends came to 4 bases. The DNA of the CDR3 is TGCAGTGCGGAGACAGATACGCAGTATTTT. The encoded protein is CSAETDTQYF.

This sequence joins TRBV19 and TRBJ2-4, with D maybe TRBD1 (7 bases). The CDR3 has 17 amino acids. Per the germline V gene, CDR1 is LNHDA and CDR2 is SQIVND (reference sequence). Trimming took off 5 bases at V and 9 bases at J, with 26 bases between the two ends. CDR3 nucleotide sequence: TGTGCCAGTAGTCCCCGCAGTCGAGGGGTCCAGGGGGGCATTCAGTACTTC. This encodes CASSPRSRGVQGGIQYF.

The genes are TRBV30 and TRBJ1-2, with D uncertain. The CDR3 totals 11 residues. Per germline, CDR1 GTSNPN and CDR2 SVGIG (reference sequence). V was cut by 0 bases and J by 5 bases, with 4 bases left in between. CDR3 coding DNA: TGTGCCTGGAGTGTTTCGTATGGCTACACCTTC. Protein product: CAWSVSYGYTF.

This clone has a handful of counts. This chain uses TRBV6-5 with TRBJ2-5; D might be TRBD1 (6 bases). V was trimmed by 0 bases and J by 11 bases, leaving 16 bases between them. Per germline, CDR1 MNHEY and CDR2 SVGAGI. This CDR3 is built from 14 residues. For the CDR3, the DNA is TGTGCCAGCAGTTACTCGTTGGGGGCCCCAGGGCAGTACTTC. Translated: CASSYSLGAPGQYF.

The chain is built from TRBV5-4 and TRBJ2-7, with TRBD2 as a possible D gene (5 bases). Germline CDR1 reads SGHNT; CDR2 reads YYREEE (reference sequence). The CDR3 has 14 amino acids. Deletions cut 0 bases from V and 3 bases from J, with 10 bases between. The CDR3 reads CASSLGLRNYEQYF. CDR3 coding DNA: TGTGCCAGCAGCTTGGGACTACGGAACTACGAGCAGTACTTC. Combining the CDR3 with reference TRBV5-4 and TRBJ2-7 gives the whole variable domain ETGVTQSPTHLIKTRGQQVTLRCSSQSGHNTVSWYQQALGQGPQFIFQYYREEENGRGNFPPRFSGLQFPNYSSELNVNALELDDSALYLCASSLGLRNYEQYFGPGTRLTVT.

The count of this clone is one. A junction boundary mismatches the germline segment, possibly from a read error. The chain couples TRBV14 to TRBJ1-2, with 7 bases matching TRBD1. The CDR3 has 16 amino acids. Germline loops: CDR1 SGHDN, CDR2 FVKESK. The CDR3: CRQRVLGGRGNYGYTF. CDR3 coding DNA: TGCCGCCAGCGGGTACTCGGTGGCAGGGGGAACTATGGCTACACCTTC. The variable domain in full, completed from reference TRBV14 and TRBJ1-2, reads EAGVTQFPSHSVIEKGQTVTLRCDPISGHDNLYWYRRVMGKEIKFLLHFVKESKQDESGMPNNRFLAERTGGTYSTLKVQPAELEDSGVYFCRQRVLGGRGNYGYTFGSGTRLTVV.

The chain has TRBV28 and TRBJ1-3, with 8 bases lining up with TRBD1. This CDR3 has 16 residues. Germline V gives CDR1 MDHEN, CDR2 SYDVKM. Unmatched junction bases numbered 9, after V lost 5 bases and J lost 3 bases. CDR3 amino acids: CASSPPGQGGGNTIYF. CDR3 coding DNA: TGTGCCAGCAGTCCCCCCGGACAGGGAGGTGGAAACACCATATATTTT.

This sequence joins TRBV5-1 and TRBJ2-5; 7 nucleotides align to TRBD2. Looked up from germline, CDR1 is SGHRS and CDR2 is YFSETQ. Losses at the gene ends were 2 bases for V and 4 bases for J; bases not matched to a gene: 5. The CDR3 runs to 14 residues. The DNA for the CDR3 is TGCGCCAGCAGCTTTAACGGGGAGGGAGAGACCCAGTACTTC. It encodes CASSFNGEGETQYF.

Concerning this clone itself: Compared with germline, one end of the junction differs, possibly owing to a read error. The chain joins TRBV27 to TRBJ1-1, with D perhaps matching TRBD1 (5 bases). The CDR3 has 12 amino acids. CDR1 is MNHEY and CDR2 is SMNVEV in the germline V gene (reference sequence). CDR3 nucleotide sequence: TGTGCCAGCAGTGTAGTTGGGACTGCAGCTTTCTTT. Amino acid sequence: CASSVVGTAAFF.

There are a few counts of this clone. This chain connects TRBV18 to TRBJ1-1; 8 nucleotides match TRBD1. There are 17 residues in the CDR3. Losses at the gene ends were 4 bases for V and 4 bases for J; bases not matched to a gene: 14. CDR1 and CDR2 (germline): KGHSH, LQKENI. CDR3 DNA: TGTGCCAGCTCACTCGGACAGGGAGTTCTGTATCGCACTGAAGCTTTCTTT. Translation: CASSLGQGVLYRTEAFF.